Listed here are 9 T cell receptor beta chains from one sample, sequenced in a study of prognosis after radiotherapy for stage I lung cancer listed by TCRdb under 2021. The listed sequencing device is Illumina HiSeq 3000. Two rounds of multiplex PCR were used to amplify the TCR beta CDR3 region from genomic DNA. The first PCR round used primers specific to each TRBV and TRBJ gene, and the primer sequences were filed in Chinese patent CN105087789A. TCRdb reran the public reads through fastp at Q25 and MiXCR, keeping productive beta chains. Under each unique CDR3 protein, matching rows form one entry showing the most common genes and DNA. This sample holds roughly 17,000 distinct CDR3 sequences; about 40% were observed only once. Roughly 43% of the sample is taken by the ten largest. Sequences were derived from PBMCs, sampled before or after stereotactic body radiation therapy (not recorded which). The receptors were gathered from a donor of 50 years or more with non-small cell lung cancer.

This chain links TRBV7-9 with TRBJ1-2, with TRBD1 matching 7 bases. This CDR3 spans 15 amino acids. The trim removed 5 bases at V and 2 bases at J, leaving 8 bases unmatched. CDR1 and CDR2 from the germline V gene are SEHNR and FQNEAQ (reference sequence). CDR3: CASSPPGQTNYGYTF. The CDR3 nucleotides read TGTGCCAGCAGCCCACCGGGACAGACGAACTATGGCTACACCTTC. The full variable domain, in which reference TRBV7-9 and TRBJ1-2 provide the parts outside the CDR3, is DTGVSQNPRHKITKRGQNVTFRCDPISEHNRLYWYRQTLGQGPEFLTYFQNEAQLEKSRLLSDRFSAERPKGSFSTLEIQRTEQGDSAMYLCASSPPGQTNYGYTFGSGTRLTVV.

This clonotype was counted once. CDR3 region: CASSNPGGYEQYF. The CDR3, as DNA: TGTGCCAGCAGCAACCCAGGAGGGTACGAGCAGTACTTC. The chain links TRBV3-1 to TRBJ2-7; maybe TRBD2 (6 bases). V lost 5 bases to trimming and J lost 4 bases, with 12 bases between them. CDR3 size: 13 residues. In germline, CDR1 is LGHDT, CDR2 YNNKEL (reference sequence).

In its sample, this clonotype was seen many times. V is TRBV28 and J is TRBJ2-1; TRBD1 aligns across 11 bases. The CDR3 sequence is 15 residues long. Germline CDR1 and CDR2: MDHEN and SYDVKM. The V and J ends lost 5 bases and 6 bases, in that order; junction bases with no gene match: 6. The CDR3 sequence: CASSLWTGGVNEQFF. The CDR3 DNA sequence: TGTGCCAGCAGTCTCTGGACAGGGGGCGTCAATGAGCAGTTCTTC.

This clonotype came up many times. The CDR3 reads CASRTTRNTEAFF. The CDR3 bases are TGTGCCAGCAGGACTACAAGGAACACTGAAGCTTTCTTT. The genes are TRBV2 and TRBJ1-1; D gene unclear. This CDR3 has 13 amino acids. Trimming removed 6 bases at V and 1 base at J, with 9 bases between. CDR1 is SNHLY, CDR2 FYNNEI, per germline.

The CDR3 DNA follows: TGCAGTGCTAGAGATAAGCCCCATGGAGGACCGCAGTTCTTC. Its translation is CSARDKPHGGPQFF. The genes are TRBV20-1 and TRBJ2-1, with D perhaps matching TRBD2 (5 bases). The CDR3 loop spans 14 amino acids. V lost 0 bases and J 12 bases, leaving 18 bases between the germline ends. CDR1 DFQATT and CDR2 SNEGSKA come from the germline V gene (reference sequence).

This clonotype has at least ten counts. The CDR3 loop reads CASSAGDRGNTGELFF. CDR3 DNA sequence: TGTGCCAGCAGCGCGGGGGACAGGGGGAACACCGGGGAGCTGTTTTTT. J is TRBJ2-2 and V is TRBV9; TRBD1 agrees at 10 bases. CDR1 is SGDLS, CDR2 YYNGEE, per germline. The CDR3 totals 16 residues. V shed 3 bases, J shed 1 base, and the junction held 3 bases outside the gene matches.

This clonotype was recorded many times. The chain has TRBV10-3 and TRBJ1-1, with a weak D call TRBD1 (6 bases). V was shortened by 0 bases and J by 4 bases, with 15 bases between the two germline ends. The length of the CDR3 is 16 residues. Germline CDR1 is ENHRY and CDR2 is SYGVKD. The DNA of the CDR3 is TGTGCCATCAGTGAGTCCGGGGACCGAGGGGGCACTGAAGCTTTCTTT. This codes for CAISESGDRGGTEAFF.

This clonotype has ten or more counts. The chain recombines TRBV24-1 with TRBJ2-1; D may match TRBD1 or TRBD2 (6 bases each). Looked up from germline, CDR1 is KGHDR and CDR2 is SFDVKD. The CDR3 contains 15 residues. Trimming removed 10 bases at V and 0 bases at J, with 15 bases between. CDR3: CATGGKGGSYNEQFF. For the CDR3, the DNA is TGTGCCACGGGCGGGAAAGGGGGCTCCTACAATGAGCAGTTCTTC.

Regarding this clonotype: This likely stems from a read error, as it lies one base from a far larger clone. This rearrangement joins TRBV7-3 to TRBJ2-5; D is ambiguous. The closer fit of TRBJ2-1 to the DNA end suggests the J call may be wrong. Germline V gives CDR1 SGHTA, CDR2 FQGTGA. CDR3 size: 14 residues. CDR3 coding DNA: TGTGCCAGCAGCTTCGGTCATGGAAACAATGAGCAGTTCTTC. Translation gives CASSFGHGNNEQFF.